This TCR beta chain was documented in a study of CXCR3-negative and CXCR3-positive naive CD8 T cells. Background on the study: Each library gave roughly 1.5 +/- 0.3 million of about 140 million TRB reads.

Concerning this clonotype itself: What it recognizes is unknown.

Those CD8+ T cells considered naive were CD45RO-CCR7+CD27+CD95-. The authors prepared UMI-labeled TRB cDNA libraries by 5' RACE. Reanalyzing the 5' RACE reads, TCRdb keeps one entry per CDR3 protein, without DNA. This sample contains 85,000 to 130,000 distinct CDR3 sequences. The length of the CDR3 is 15 residues. Germline V CDR1 and CDR2: MNHEY, SVGAGI. Study results and caveats: Diversity ran similarly high across both naive subsets but far lower in memory CD8+ cells. TRBV-TRBJ usage matched between naive CXCR3-negative and CXCR3-positive cells but not between memory cells. Comparison of naive cells showed more hydrophobic TRB CDR3s in CXCR3-positive than in CXCR3-negative naive cells.

V usage is TRBV6-5 and J usage is TRBJ1-2. The clonotype was recovered from a human donor in good health. Some clones in this sample may be carry-over from other donors' samples. The sample comprised naive CXCR3+ CD8+ T cells from blood. Subset noted: CD45RO-CCR7+CD27+CD95- naive CD8+ T cells expressing CXCR3 (TNR3+). CDR3 sequence reads: CASSYSVGANYGYTF.